This T cell receptor (beta chain) comes out of a study of cytomegalovirus exposure and HLA in healthy donors listed by TCRdb under 2017. In terms of the full investigation: According to a later analysis, the 110 or so validation repertoires were produced on the same platform as the 666 repertoires of the first cohort. The study combined high-throughput TCR immunosequencing, statistical association of individual TCRs with disease status, and machine learning to predict cytomegalovirus infection status. The study aimed to test whether signatures of past pathogen exposure could be identified by cataloging public T cell receptors. In addition to the first cohort of hundreds of subjects, a separate validation cohort of 130 or so different subjects was used.

From the cysteine through the phenylalanine, the CDR3 covers 14 amino acids. This entry keeps only the CDR3 DNA: 42 bases, framed from base 1. According to the germline V gene, CDR1 reads SGDLS and CDR2 reads YYNGEE. V is trimmed back by 3 bases and J by 15 bases, and the junction contains 14 bases that no gene match accounts for. The method was the immunoSEQ multiplex PCR assay. From the authors' description of their analysis: A statistical classification framework was built to diagnose cytomegalovirus status from the catalog of TCR beta chain sequences. The clones in this table, taken by TCRdb from immuneACCESS, are in-frame only. Not every clone is retained; where verified, under half of the shortfall comes from an unresolved V gene, and the cause of the rest is unknown. V and J calls and clone size follow that table, whereas D and trimming were derived from the DNA. The sample table holds 200,000 to 300,000 clones, of which about 83% were seen once. The ten largest clones take up 2.6% of the sample.

The donors belonged to the validation cohort of over a hundred subjects, which was separate from the approximately 610-subject first cohort. Overall results and qualifications from the work: Most TCR sequences were seen in very few donors, while some public TCRs were found in many individuals. The authors suggested that the approach could potentially be generalized to other disease states and immunological phenotypes. The study gave a list of 150 to 200 TCR beta chains associated with cytomegalovirus. Subsequent analysis determined that TCRs grouped into clusters in the first cohort also showed a tendency toward co-occurrence across the approximately 110 validation repertoires, and 85% to 95% of cluster scores exceeded 0. The classifier was reported to diagnose cytomegalovirus status with high specificity and sensitivity in both the original cohort and the validation cohort. The validation cohort had no HLA typing available for a later analysis, so co-occurrence within that cohort was assessed over all 120 or so repertoires. A few of the identified cytomegalovirus-associated TCR beta chains were confirmed in vitro to be specific for cytomegalovirus antigens.

For this clone: Its antigen has not been determined. No base quality information exists; no much larger clone differs at one position.

The sequence was obtained from a man in his late teens or twenties in good health and CMV-seronegative. The V gene is TRBV9 and the J gene is TRBJ2-1; TRBD2 lines up with 8 middle nucleotides. What was sequenced was PBMCs. The CDR3 loop reads CASSAPGLGWRRFF. The DNA is as follows: TGTGCCAGCAGCGCTCCGGGACTAGGGTGGAGGAGGTTCTTC.